This T cell receptor beta chain was profiled in a study of cytomegalovirus exposure and HLA in healthy donors. Study-wide findings and caveats: Cytomegalovirus association was assigned to about 180 TCR beta chains.

Germline V gene lookup returns CDR1 SEHNR and CDR2 FQNEAQ (reference sequence). Trimming removed 5 bases at V and 0 bases at J, with 10 bases between. This CDR3 has 15 amino acids. Data came from immunoSEQ multiplex PCR; TCRdb stores just in-frame clones and leaves some out. The sample comprises roughly 110,000 clones, 88% of which are singletons, and 1.5% to 2% rests with the top ten. A word on this clone: Its antigen is unknown.

The sample comprised PBMCs. The sequence came from a woman younger than 35 in good health and CMV-seropositive. V and J are TRBV7-9 and TRBJ1-4, with D maybe TRBD1 (5 bases). The CDR3 is CASSPDTATNEKLFF. The CDR3 DNA follows: TGTGCCAGCAGCCCGGACACCGCAACTAATGAAAAACTGTTTTTT. Full variable domain (outside the CDR3, taken from reference TRBV7-9 and TRBJ1-4): DTGVSQNPRHKITKRGQNVTFRCDPISEHNRLYWYRQTLGQGPEFLTYFQNEAQLEKSRLLSDRFSAERPKGSFSTLEIQRTEQGDSAMYLCASSPDTATNEKLFFGSGTQLSVL.